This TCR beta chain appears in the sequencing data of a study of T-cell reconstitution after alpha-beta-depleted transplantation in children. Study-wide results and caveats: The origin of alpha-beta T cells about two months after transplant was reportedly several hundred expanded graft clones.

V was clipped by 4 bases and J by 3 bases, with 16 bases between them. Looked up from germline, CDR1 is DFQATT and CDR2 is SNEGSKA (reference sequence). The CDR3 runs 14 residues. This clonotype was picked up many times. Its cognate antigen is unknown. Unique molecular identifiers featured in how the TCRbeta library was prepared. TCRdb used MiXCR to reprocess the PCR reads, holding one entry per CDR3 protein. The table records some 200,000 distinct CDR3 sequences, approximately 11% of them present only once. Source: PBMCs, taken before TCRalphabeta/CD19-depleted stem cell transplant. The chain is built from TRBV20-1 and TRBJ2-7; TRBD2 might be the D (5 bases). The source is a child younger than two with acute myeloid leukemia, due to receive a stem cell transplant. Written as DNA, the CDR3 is TGCAGTGCTATAGCCGGTAGCGCCAGCTACGAGCAGTACTTC. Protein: CSAIAGSASYEQYF.